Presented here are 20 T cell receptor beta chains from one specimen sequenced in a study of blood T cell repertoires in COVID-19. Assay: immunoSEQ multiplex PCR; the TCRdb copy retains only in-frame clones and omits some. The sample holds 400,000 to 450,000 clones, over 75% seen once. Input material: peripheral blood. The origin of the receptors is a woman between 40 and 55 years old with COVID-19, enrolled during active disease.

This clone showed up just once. CDR3 loop: CASSLAALTNEKLFF. The CDR3 nucleotides are TGTGCCAGTAGCCTTGCGGCACTAACTAATGAAAAACTGTTTTTT. The chain links TRBV19 to TRBJ1-4; D gene unclear. V lost 6 bases to trimming and J lost 1 base, with 12 bases between them. The CDR3 length is 15 residues. Germline CDR1 LNHDA, CDR2 SQIVND (reference sequence).

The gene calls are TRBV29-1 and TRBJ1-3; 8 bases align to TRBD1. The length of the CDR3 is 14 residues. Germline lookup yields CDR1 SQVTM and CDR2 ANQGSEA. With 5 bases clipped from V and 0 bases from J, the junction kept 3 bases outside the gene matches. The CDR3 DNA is TGCAGCGTTACAGGGGGGAGCTCTGGAAACACCATATATTTT. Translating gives CSVTGGSSGNTIYF.

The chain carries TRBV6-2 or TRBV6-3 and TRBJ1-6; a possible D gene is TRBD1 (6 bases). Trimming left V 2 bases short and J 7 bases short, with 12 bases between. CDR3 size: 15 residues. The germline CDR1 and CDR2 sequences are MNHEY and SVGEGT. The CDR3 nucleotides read TGTGCCAGCAGTTACCAAAACACAGGGAATTCACCCCTCCACTTT. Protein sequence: CASSYQNTGNSPLHF.

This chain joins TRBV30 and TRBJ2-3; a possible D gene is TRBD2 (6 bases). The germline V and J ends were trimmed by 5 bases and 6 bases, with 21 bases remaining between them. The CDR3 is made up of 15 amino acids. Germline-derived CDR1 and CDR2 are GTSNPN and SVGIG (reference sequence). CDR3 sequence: CAWGGSGLPRDTQYF. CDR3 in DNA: TGTGCCTGGGGGGGGAGCGGCCTGCCACGGGATACGCAGTATTTT.

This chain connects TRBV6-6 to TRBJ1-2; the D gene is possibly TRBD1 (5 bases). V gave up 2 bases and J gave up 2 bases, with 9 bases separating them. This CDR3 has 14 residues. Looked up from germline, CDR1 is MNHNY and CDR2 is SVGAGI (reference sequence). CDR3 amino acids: CASSYLGGNYGYTF. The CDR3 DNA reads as TGTGCCAGCAGTTACCTGGGGGGGAACTATGGCTACACCTTC.

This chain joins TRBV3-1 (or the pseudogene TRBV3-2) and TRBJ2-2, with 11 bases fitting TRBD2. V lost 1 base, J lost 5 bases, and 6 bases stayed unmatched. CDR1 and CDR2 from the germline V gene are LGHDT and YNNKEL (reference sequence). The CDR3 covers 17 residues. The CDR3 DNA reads TGTGCCAGCAGCCAAGTTTTAGCGGGGGGGCCGACCGGGGAGCTGTTTTTT. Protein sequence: CASSQVLAGGPTGELFF.

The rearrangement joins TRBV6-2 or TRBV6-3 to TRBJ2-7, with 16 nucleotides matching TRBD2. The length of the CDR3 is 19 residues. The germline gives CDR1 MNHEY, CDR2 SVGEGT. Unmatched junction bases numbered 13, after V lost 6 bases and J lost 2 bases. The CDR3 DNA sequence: TGTGCCAGCAGCCCTACTCCGGGACTAGCGGGAGGGCGGGCCTACGAGCAGTACTTC. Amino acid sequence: CASSPTPGLAGGRAYEQYF.

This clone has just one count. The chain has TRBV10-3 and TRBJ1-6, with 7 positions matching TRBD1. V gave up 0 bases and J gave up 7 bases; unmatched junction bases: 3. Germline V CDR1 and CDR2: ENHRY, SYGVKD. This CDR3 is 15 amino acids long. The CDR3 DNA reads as TGTGCCATCAGTGAGTCACAGGGGAGGAATTCACCCCTCCACTTT. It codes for CAISESQGRNSPLHF.

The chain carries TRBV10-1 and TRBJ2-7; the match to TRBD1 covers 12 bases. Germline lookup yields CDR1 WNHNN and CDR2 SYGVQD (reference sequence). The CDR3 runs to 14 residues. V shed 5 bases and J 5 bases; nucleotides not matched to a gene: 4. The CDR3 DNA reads TGCGCCAGCAGTTCCGGGACAGGGGGCGACGAGCAGTACTTC. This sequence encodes CASSSGTGGDEQYF.

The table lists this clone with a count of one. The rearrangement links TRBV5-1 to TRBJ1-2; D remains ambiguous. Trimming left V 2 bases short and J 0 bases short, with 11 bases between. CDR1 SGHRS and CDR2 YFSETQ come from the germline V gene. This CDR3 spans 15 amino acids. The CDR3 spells CASSLAGRANYGYTF. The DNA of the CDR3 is TGCGCCAGCAGCTTAGCGGGTAGGGCTAACTATGGCTACACCTTC. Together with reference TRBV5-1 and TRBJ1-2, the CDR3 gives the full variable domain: KAGVTQTPRYLIKTRGQQVTLSCSPISGHRSVSWYQQTPGQGLQFLFEYFSETQRNKGNFPGRFSGRQFSNSRSEMNVSTLELGDSALYLCASSLAGRANYGYTFGSGTRLTVV.

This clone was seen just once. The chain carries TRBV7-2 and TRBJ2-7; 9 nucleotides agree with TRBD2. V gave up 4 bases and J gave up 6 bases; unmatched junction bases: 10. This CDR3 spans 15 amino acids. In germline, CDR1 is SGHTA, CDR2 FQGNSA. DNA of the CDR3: TGTGCCAGCAGCTCCCGCGGGACTAGCTCTGGCGAGCAGTACTTC. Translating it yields CASSSRGTSSGEQYF.

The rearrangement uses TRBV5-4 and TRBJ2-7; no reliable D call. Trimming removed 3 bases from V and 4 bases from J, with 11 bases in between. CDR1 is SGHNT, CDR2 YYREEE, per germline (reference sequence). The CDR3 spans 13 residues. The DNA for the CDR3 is TGTGCCAGCAGCTCTGAGGAGAGGTACGAGCAGTACTTC. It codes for CASSSEERYEQYF.

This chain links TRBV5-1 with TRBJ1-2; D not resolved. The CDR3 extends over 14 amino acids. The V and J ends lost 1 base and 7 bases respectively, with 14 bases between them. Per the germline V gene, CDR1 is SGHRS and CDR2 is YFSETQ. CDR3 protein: CASSLRQAGTGYTF. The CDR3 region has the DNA TGCGCCAGCAGCTTGAGGCAGGCGGGAACTGGCTACACCTTC.

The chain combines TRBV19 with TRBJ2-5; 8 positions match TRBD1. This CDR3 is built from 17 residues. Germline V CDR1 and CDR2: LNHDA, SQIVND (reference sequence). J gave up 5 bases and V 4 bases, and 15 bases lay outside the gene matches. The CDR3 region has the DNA TGTGCCAGTAGTACCCAATGGACAGGGAATTTTAGGGAGACCCAGTACTTC. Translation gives CASSTQWTGNFRETQYF.

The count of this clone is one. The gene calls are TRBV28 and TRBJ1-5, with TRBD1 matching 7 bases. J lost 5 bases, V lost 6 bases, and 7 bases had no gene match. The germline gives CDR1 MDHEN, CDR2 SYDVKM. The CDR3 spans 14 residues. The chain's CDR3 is CASRGQRPYQPQHF. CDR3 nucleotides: TGTGCCAGCAGGGGACAGCGACCCTATCAGCCCCAGCATTTT.

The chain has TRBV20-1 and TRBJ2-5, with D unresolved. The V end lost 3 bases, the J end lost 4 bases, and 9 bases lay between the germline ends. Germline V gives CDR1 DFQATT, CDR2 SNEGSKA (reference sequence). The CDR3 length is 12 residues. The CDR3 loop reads CSASISVETQYF. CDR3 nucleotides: TGCAGTGCTAGTATCTCCGTAGAGACCCAGTACTTC.

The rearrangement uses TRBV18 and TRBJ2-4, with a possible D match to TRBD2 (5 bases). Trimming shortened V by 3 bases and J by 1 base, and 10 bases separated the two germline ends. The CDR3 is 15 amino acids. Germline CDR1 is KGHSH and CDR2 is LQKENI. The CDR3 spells CASSPRVGAKNIQYF. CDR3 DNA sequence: TGTGCCAGCTCACCGCGGGTGGGGGCCAAAAACATTCAGTACTTC.

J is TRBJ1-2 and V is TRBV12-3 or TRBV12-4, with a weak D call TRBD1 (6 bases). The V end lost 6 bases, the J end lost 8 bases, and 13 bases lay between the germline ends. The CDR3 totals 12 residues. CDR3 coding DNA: TGTGCCAGCAGGTCCGGGACATACGGCTACACCTTC. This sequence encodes CASRSGTYGYTF.

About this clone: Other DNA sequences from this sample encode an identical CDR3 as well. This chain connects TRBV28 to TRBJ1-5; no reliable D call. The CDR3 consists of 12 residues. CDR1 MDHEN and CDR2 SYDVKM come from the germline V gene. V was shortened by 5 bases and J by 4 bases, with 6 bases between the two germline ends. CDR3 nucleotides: TGTGCCAGCAGTCCCCTAAATCAGCCCCAGCATTTT. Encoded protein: CASSPLNQPQHF.

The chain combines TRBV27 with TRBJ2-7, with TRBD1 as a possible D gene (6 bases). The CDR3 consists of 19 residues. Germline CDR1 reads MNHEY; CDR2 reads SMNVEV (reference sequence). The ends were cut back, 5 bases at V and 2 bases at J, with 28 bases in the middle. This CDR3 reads CASSHRGPAQGSGPYEQYF. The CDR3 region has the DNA TGTGCCAGCAGTCATCGAGGTCCGGCACAGGGTTCGGGGCCCTACGAGCAGTACTTC.